A single T cell receptor beta chain is shown here with its context. Its antigen specificity is not known. The input lacks base qualities; no much larger clone sits a single base away. The data derive from a study of breast tumors, draining lymph nodes, adjacent tissues (dated by TCRdb to the mid-2010s). Regarding the complete study: The study compared TCR beta repertoires across tumor, adjacent nontumor tissue and axillary lymph nodes from breast cancer patients. In human breast cancer, the study set out to evaluate how tumor, surrounding tissue and draining lymph node repertoires relate to one another and whether T cells may move between these sites. The research as a whole found: Tumor and nontumor tissue repertoires were significantly more similar in luminal-like than in basal-like breast cancer. Tumor T-cell repertoires showed less diversity than lymph node repertoires and more diversity than nontumor tissue repertoires, and tumor T-cell repertoires showed preferential V and J gene usage. The study presented the conclusion that tumor T cells originate in lymph nodes as consistent with a hypothesis, not as something directly demonstrated. The data were considered consistent with most tumor T cells being derived from the lymph node and subsequently expanding within tumor tissue.

The sample was run on an Illumina HiSeq 2000. Multiplex PCR amplification was used to build the TCR beta chain libraries. High-throughput sequencing was used to analyze the amplified TCR beta chain products. Using fastp trimming at Q25 and MiXCR clonotype assembly, TCRdb reanalyzed the public sequencing data and kept in-frame beta chains. Each CDR3 protein appears once, grouped with its most common genes and DNA. The sample table holds about 200,000 distinct CDR3 sequences, of which less than 40% were seen once. The top ten clones comprise 3% to 4% of the sample. Lymph node samples came from the axillary draining lymph nodes of breast cancer patients. V was cut back by 6 bases and J by 8 bases, leaving a gap of 23 bases between them. The germline V gene encodes CDR1 MNHEY and CDR2 SVGAGI. The CDR3, from cysteine to phenylalanine, totals 16 residues. The read is trimmed to its CDR3 DNA, 48 bases read in frame from base 1.

The sequence links TRBV6-5 to TRBJ2-1, with the D segment identity uncertain. This clonotype originated in a female donor with breast cancer. Some clones in this sample may be carry-over from other donors' samples. Sequencing input: axillary lymph node tissue. In nucleotides, the sequence is TGTGCCAGCAGGAGCCCTTGGAACCCACGGAATGATGAGCAGTTCTTC. Translated, this is CASRSPWNPRNDEQFF.